The clone carrying this T cell receptor beta chain was found many times. Antigen unknown. The source of the sample is a study of CD8+CD57+ T cells in acquired aplastic anemia. Overall study: Sorted cells (CD4+ and CD8+) yielded DNA amounts that averaged about 3.4 ug. General study points: Roughly 28 was the count of CD8+ CDR3 sequences that patients shared with controls.

Genomic DNA, the template, was used for profiling of the TCR beta VDJ and CDR3. TCRdb reprocessed the reads via MiXCR and lists one record per CDR3 protein. This table holds 62,000 or so distinct CDR3 sequences, roughly half found once. Per the germline V gene, CDR1 is SGDLS and CDR2 is YYNGEE. The CDR3 runs to 17 residues. Trimming took 0 bases from V and 1 from J; bases not matched to a gene: 7. This chain connects TRBV9 to TRBJ2-3, with 8 bases fitting TRBD1. The sequence derives from a human donor in good health, serving as a control. Material: sorted CD4+, CD8+, or CD8+CD57+ T cells (not recorded which) from PBMCs. Here the CDR3 DNA reads TGTGCCAGCAGCGTAGAATATGGGACAGGACGCACAGATACGCAGTATTTT. As protein: CASSVEYGTGRTDTQYF. Filled out from reference TRBV9 and TRBJ2-3, the complete variable domain reads DSGVTQTPKHLITATGQRVTLRCSPRSGDLSVYWYQQSLDQGLQFLIQYYNGEERAKGNILERFSAQQFPDLHSELNLSSLELGDSALYFCASSVEYGTGRTDTQYFGPGTRLTVL.